Listed below are T cell receptor beta chains from one sample, sequenced in a study of blood T cell repertoires in COVID-19. Sequenced by immunoSEQ multiplex PCR; TCRdb stores in-frame clones only, minus some. In the table there are around 170,000 clones, 80% to 90% of which are singletons. Sequenced sample: peripheral blood. The source of these receptors is a man younger than 35 who had recovered from COVID-19. Each CDR3 is given with its conserved first and last residue. A D gene is named only where the DNA matches it firmly. The size entry is marked missing in some rows and otherwise reads once, few, many or a size class.

D gene | clone size | J gene | CDR3 length | V gene | CDR3 protein | CDR3 DNA
- | - | TRBJ2-1 | 16 | TRBV6-2/TRBV6-3 | CASSTPTGAFYNEQFF | TGTGCCAGCAGTACCCCGACTGGGGCATTTTACAATGAGCAGTTCTTC
- | - | TRBJ2-5 | 14 | TRBV5-5 | CASLGGSRQETQYF | TGTGCCAGCCTGGGGGGAAGCAGGCAGGAGACCCAGTACTTC
- | - | TRBJ2-2 | 15 | TRBV3-1/TRBV3-2 | CASSQDRGHTGELFF | TGTGCCAGCAGCCAGGACCGAGGGCACACCGGGGAGCTGTTTTTT
- | - | TRBJ2-2 | 15 | TRBV10-3 | CAISPRGSPTGELFF | TGTGCCATCAGTCCCCGAGGGTCCCCAACCGGGGAGCTGTTTTTT
- | once | TRBJ1-3 | 14 | TRBV7-7 | CASSPNFSGNTIYF | TGTGCTAGTTCCCCAAATTTCTCTGGAAACACCATATATTTT
TRBD2 | - | TRBJ2-2 | 16 | TRBV5-1 | CASSLTRTSGTGELFF | TGCGCCAGCAGCTTAACTCGCACTAGCGGGACCGGGGAGCTGTTTTTT
- | few | TRBJ1-5 | 13 | TRBV6-5 | CASSYSGDQPQHF | TGTGCCAGCAGTTACTCAGGGGATCAGCCCCAGCATTTT
TRBD1 | - | TRBJ2-2 | 14 | TRBV7-9 | CASHRGMATGELFF | TGTGCCAGCCACAGGGGAATGGCCACCGGGGAGCTGTTTTTT
- | - | TRBJ1-1 | 13 | TRBV19 | CASSITQGTEAFF | TGTGCCAGTAGTATAACCCAGGGCACTGAAGCTTTCTTT
TRBD2 | - | TRBJ2-1 | 14 | TRBV14 | CASRPGLDGGEQFF | TGTGCCAGCAGGCCCGGACTAGATGGAGGTGAGCAGTTCTTC
TRBD1 | - | TRBJ1-5 | 17 | TRBV10-3 | CAISARDRGFSNQPQHF | TGTGCCATCAGTGCCCGGGACAGGGGTTTTAGCAATCAGCCCCAGCATTTT
- | - | TRBJ2-3 | 12 | TRBV27 | CASGPREDTQYF | TGTGCCAGCGGGCCCAGGGAAGATACGCAGTATTTT
TRBD1 | - | TRBJ1-2 | 14 | TRBV3-1/TRBV3-2 | CASSQLTGTGGYTF | TGTGCCAGCAGCCAATTAACAGGGACAGGAGGCTACACCTTC
TRBD1 | - | TRBJ1-2 | 12 | TRBV28 | CASSWTGYGYTF | TGTGCCAGCAGCTGGACAGGTTATGGCTACACCTTC
TRBD2 | - | TRBJ2-1 | 16 | TRBV5-5 | CASSPLAGEGYNEQFF | TGTGCCAGCAGCCCTCTAGCGGGAGAAGGTTACAATGAGCAGTTCTTC
TRBD2 | - | TRBJ2-5 | 14 | TRBV28 | CASSFMVAGETQYF | TGTGCCAGCAGTTTTATGGTAGCGGGGGAGACCCAGTACTTC
- | few | TRBJ1-5 | 14 | TRBV6-2/TRBV6-3 | CASSYLNSNQPQHF | TGTGCCAGCAGTTACCTAAATAGCAATCAGCCCCAGCATTTT
- | - | TRBJ2-5 | 14 | TRBV2 | CASRMGHPTETQYF | TGTGCCAGCAGGATGGGACATCCAACGGAGACCCAGTACTTC
TRBD1 | - | TRBJ1-1 | 15 | TRBV7-2 | CASSPQGALNTEAFF | TGTGCCAGCAGCCCACAGGGGGCGTTGAACACTGAAGCTTTCTTT
- | - | TRBJ2-7 | 13 | TRBV6-5 | CASSSNAGYEQYF | TGTGCCAGCAGTTCTAATGCGGGTTACGAGCAGTACTTC
- | - | TRBJ1-1 | 15 | TRBV28 | CASSEGFSMNTEAFF | TGTGCCAGCTCGGAGGGTTTCTCCATGAACACTGAAGCTTTCTTT
- | - | TRBJ2-1 | 15 | TRBV2 | CASSGRHRSYNEQFF | TGTGCCAGCAGTGGCAGGCATAGGTCCTACAATGAGCAGTTCTTC
TRBD1 | once | TRBJ2-1 | 13 | TRBV2 | CASGRDRDHEQFF | TGTGCCAGTGGCCGGGACAGGGACCATGAGCAGTTCTTC
- | once | TRBJ2-1 | 17 | TRBV9 | CASSVTPPAGGQDEQFF | TGTGCCAGCAGCGTCACCCCCCCAGCGGGCGGTCAGGATGAGCAGTTCTTC
- | - | TRBJ1-5 | 14 | TRBV3-1/TRBV3-2 | CASSQERVDKPQHF | TGTGCCAGCAGCCAAGAGAGAGTTGACAAGCCCCAGCATTTT
- | - | TRBJ2-7 | 14 | TRBV30 | CAWRTQGFTYEQYF | TGTGCCTGGAGAACTCAGGGGTTCACGTACGAGCAGTACTTC
- | - | TRBJ1-4 | 13 | TRBV7-8 | CASSLAGDEKLFF | TGTGCCAGCAGCTTAGCAGGGGATGAAAAACTGTTTTTT
TRBD2 | - | TRBJ2-1 | 14 | TRBV5-1 | CASSLAASYNEQFF | TGCGCCAGCAGTCTAGCGGCCTCCTACAATGAGCAGTTCTTC
TRBD1 | - | TRBJ2-1 | 15 | TRBV5-1 | CASSLSGQAYNEQFF | TGCGCCAGCAGCTTGTCCGGACAGGCTTACAATGAGCAGTTCTTC
TRBD1 | - | TRBJ2-7 | 15 | TRBV7-2 | CASSPRQGGPYEQYF | TGTGCCAGCAGCCCCCGACAGGGGGGCCCCTACGAGCAGTACTTC
- | many | TRBJ2-1 | 16 | TRBV5-4 | CASSLGTREPINEQFF | TGTGCCAGCAGCTTGGGCACCCGGGAGCCTATTAATGAGCAGTTCTTC
TRBD2 | - | TRBJ2-2 | 16 | TRBV5-6 | CASSAPGLAPTGELFF | TGTGCCAGCAGCGCTCCGGGACTAGCGCCCACCGGGGAGCTGTTTTTT
TRBD1 | once | TRBJ1-5 | 13 | TRBV28 | CATRTGVNQPQHF | TGTGCCACACGGACAGGTGTCAATCAGCCCCAGCATTTT
TRBD2 | - | TRBJ2-7 | 15 | TRBV9 | CASSVASGVPYEQYF | TGTGCCAGCAGCGTAGCTAGCGGGGTTCCGTACGAGCAGTACTTC
TRBD1 | - | TRBJ2-1 | 16 | TRBV7-9 | CASSWTGLSSYNEQFF | TGTGCCAGCAGCTGGACAGGACTGAGCTCCTACAATGAGCAGTTCTTC
- | - | TRBJ2-5 | 14 | TRBV6-2/TRBV6-3 | CASSYPQWRETQYF | TGTGCCAGCAGTTACCCCCAATGGAGAGAGACCCAGTACTTC
- | - | TRBJ2-7 | 11 | TRBV10-1 | CATSRGSEQYF | TGCGCCACCAGTAGGGGGTCCGAGCAGTACTTC
- | - | TRBJ1-3 | 15 | TRBV4-1 | CASSQYGTLGNTIYF | TGCGCCAGCAGCCAGTACGGGACACTGGGAAACACCATATATTTT
TRBD1 | - | TRBJ1-6 | 16 | TRBV5-6 | CASSHLGQGNNSPLHF | TGTGCCAGCAGCCACCTTGGACAGGGGAATAATTCACCCCTCCACTTT
TRBD1 | - | TRBJ2-5 | 15 | TRBV5-4 | CASSLGDRGRETQYF | TGTGCCAGCAGCTTGGGGGACAGGGGGCGAGAGACCCAGTACTTC
- | - | TRBJ1-1 | 13 | TRBV7-9 | CASSLARGTEAFF | TGTGCCAGCAGCTTAGCTCGGGGTACTGAAGCTTTCTTT
- | - | TRBJ2-1 | 14 | TRBV29-1 | CSVSIGTSYNEQFF | TGCAGCGTATCAATAGGGACTTCCTACAATGAGCAGTTCTTC
- | - | TRBJ1-4 | 13 | TRBV12-3/TRBV12-4 | CASSGILGEKLFF | TGTGCCAGCAGCGGGATCCTGGGGGAAAAACTGTTTTTT
- | - | TRBJ2-5 | 14 | TRBV7-9 | CASSPQMGRETQYF | TGTGCCAGCAGCCCCCAGATGGGGCGGGAGACCCAGTACTTC
TRBD1 | - | TRBJ1-1 | 13 | TRBV6-1 | CASSDRTGRRAFF | TGTGCCAGCAGTGACCGGACAGGGCGACGAGCTTTCTTT
TRBD1 | few | TRBJ1-2 | 15 | TRBV5-5 | CASSLGTGWNYGYTF | TGTGCCAGCAGCTTGGGGACAGGGTGGAACTATGGCTACACCTTC
- | - | TRBJ2-7 | 15 | TRBV6-2/TRBV6-3 | CASSSPGEAPYEQYF | TGTGCCAGCAGTTCCCCCGGGGAGGCCCCCTACGAGCAGTACTTC
TRBD1 | - | TRBJ1-4 | 15 | TRBV25-1 | CASSDPGQFNEKLFF | TGTGCCAGCAGTGATCCGGGACAGTTTAATGAAAAACTGTTTTTT
TRBD2 | few | TRBJ2-7 | 18 | TRBV4-3 | CASSQDRQTLAGAYEQYF | TGCGCCAGCAGCCAAGATCGGCAGACACTAGCGGGGGCCTACGAGCAGTACTTC
- | - | TRBJ1-2 | 15 | TRBV4-1 | CASSLQGKANYGYTF | TGCGCCAGCAGCCTTCAGGGAAAAGCTAACTATGGCTACACCTTC
TRBD1 | - | TRBJ2-1 | 15 | TRBV27 | CASSARQGPYNEQFF | TGTGCCAGCAGTGCTCGACAGGGGCCCTACAATGAGCAGTTCTTC
TRBD2 | - | TRBJ2-3 | 16 | TRBV7-2 | CASSRLAGGSTDTQYF | TGTGCCAGCAGTCGACTAGCGGGGGGAAGCACAGATACGCAGTATTTT
TRBD1 | - | TRBJ2-5 | 15 | TRBV2 | CASRAGTGKWETQYF | TGTGCCAGCAGAGCCGGGACAGGGAAATGGGAGACCCAGTACTTC
- | - | TRBJ2-7 | 14 | TRBV5-1 | CASSLGQASQTRNF | TGCGCCAGCAGCTTGGGCCAGGCATCCCAAACCAGAAACTTC
- | - | TRBJ2-5 | 11 | TRBV30 | CAWGLEVAQYF | TGTGCTTGGGGCCTCGAGGTCGCCCAGTACTTC
- | - | TRBJ1-3 | 14 | TRBV9 | CASSVRESGNTIYF | TGTGCCAGCAGCGTCCGGGAATCTGGAAACACCATATATTTT
- | - | TRBJ1-2 | 14 | TRBV5-5 | CASSLEARPYGYTF | TGTGCCAGCAGCTTGGAGGCCAGGCCCTATGGCTACACCTTC
TRBD1 | - | TRBJ1-1 | 13 | TRBV6-5 | CASRRTGGTEAFF | TGTGCCAGCAGGAGGACAGGGGGCACTGAAGCTTTCTTT
- | - | TRBJ1-1 | 14 | TRBV3-1/TRBV3-2 | CASSQGQGSTEAFF | TGTGCCAGCAGCCAGGGCCAGGGCAGCACTGAAGCTTTCTTT
- | - | TRBJ2-2 | 15 | TRBV7-2 | CASSTTVTNTGELFF | TGTGCCAGCAGCACGACAGTCACGAACACCGGGGAGCTGTTTTTT